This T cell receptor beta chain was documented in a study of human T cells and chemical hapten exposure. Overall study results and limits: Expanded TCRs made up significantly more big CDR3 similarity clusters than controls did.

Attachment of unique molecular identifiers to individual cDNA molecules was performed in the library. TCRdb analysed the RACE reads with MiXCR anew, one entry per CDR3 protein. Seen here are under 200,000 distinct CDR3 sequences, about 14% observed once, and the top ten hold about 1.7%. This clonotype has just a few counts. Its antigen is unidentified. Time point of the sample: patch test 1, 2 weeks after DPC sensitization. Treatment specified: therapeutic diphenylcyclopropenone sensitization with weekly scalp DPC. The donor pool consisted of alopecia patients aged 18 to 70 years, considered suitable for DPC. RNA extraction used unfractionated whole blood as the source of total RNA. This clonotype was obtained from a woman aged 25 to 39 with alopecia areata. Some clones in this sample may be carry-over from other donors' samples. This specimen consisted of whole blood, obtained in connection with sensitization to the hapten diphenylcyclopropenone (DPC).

The CDR3 is CASSQAIKGNQPQHF. CDR3 sequence (DNA): TGCGCCAGCAGCCAAGCTATCAAGGGAAATCAGCCCCAGCATTTT. The chain is built from TRBV4-3 and TRBJ1-5; D gene ambiguous. Germline V lookup: CDR1 LGHNA, CDR2 YSLEER. V was trimmed by 1 base and J by 4 bases, leaving 11 bases between them. This CDR3 contains 15 residues.